What follows is one T cell receptor beta chain and its context. The antigen remains unidentified. V was pared by 3 bases and J by 7 bases, with 10 bases between. Germline values: CDR1 LNHDA, CDR2 SQIVND (reference sequence). The CDR3 length is 14 residues. The data derive from a study of T cell responses to AZD1222 COVID-19 vaccine. Notes on the study in general: Once two AZD1222 doses were given, Spike-specific TCR breadth and depth went up. Every sample of the repertoires postdated the peak T cell response. The donor cohort was predominantly white British with a female majority, and clonal diversity may have been underestimated.

Clones were read by immunoSEQ multiplex PCR, and TCRdb kept only the in-frame ones, dropping some. The sample includes over 110,000 clones, around 90% of them seen just once. Specimen: peripheral blood, collected 28 days after the second AZD1222 dose. The sequence was collected from an adult who received the AZD1222 COVID-19 vaccine. The chain combines TRBV19 with TRBJ1-6; a possible D gene is TRBD1 (5 bases). The CDR3 nucleotides read TGTGCCAGTAGTATGCGGGACTCCAATTCACCCCTCCACTTT. Its protein is CASSMRDSNSPLHF. The full variable domain, its missing parts supplied by reference TRBV19 and TRBJ1-6, is DGGITQSPKYLFRKEGQNVTLSCEQNLNHDAMYWYRQDPGQGLRLIYYSQIVNDFQKGDIAEGYSVSREKKESFPLTVTSAQKNPTAFYLCASSMRDSNSPLHFGNGTRLTVT.